This is a list of T cell receptor beta chains from one sample in a study of blood T cell repertoires in COVID-19. Measured with immunoSEQ multiplex PCR; TCRdb has only the in-frame clones, and not every one. Counted here are tens of thousands of clones, more than 60% occurring once; the ten biggest clones make up about 15%. Material: peripheral blood. Receptor source: a woman in her 70s with acute or convalescent COVID-19. Both conserved end residues are part of each CDR3. The order of the fields is V gene, CDR3 length, J gene, D gene, clone size, CDR3 protein, CDR3 DNA. The D gene is left open where the match is weak. For some rows the clone size is stated as once, few or many, or as a class when expanded; others skip it.

v_call: TRBV15
cdr3_length: 14
j_call: TRBJ2-5
d_call: -
clone_size: -
cdr3_aa: CATGLRGGGETQYF
cdr3_nt: TGTGCCACGGGACTGAGGGGCGGTGGAGAGACCCAGTACTTC

v_call: TRBV30
cdr3_length: 13
j_call: TRBJ2-6
d_call: -
clone_size: -
cdr3_aa: CAWTDTGANVLTF
cdr3_nt: TGTGCCTGGACGGACACCGGGGCCAACGTCCTGACTTTC

v_call: TRBV9
cdr3_length: 15
j_call: TRBJ1-4
d_call: TRBD1
clone_size: few
cdr3_aa: CASSPGRQGPEKLFF
cdr3_nt: TGTGCCAGCAGCCCCGGGCGACAGGGCCCTGAAAAACTGTTTTTT

v_call: TRBV29-1
cdr3_length: 13
j_call: TRBJ1-1
d_call: -
clone_size: -
cdr3_aa: CSVRTAQNTEAFF
cdr3_nt: TGCAGCGTGCGGACAGCCCAGAACACTGAAGCTTTCTTT

v_call: TRBV10-1
cdr3_length: 14
j_call: TRBJ2-7
d_call: -
clone_size: -
cdr3_aa: CASSEGQSRDEQYF
cdr3_nt: TGCGCCAGCAGTGAGGGACAGAGTAGGGACGAGCAGTACTTC

v_call: TRBV30
cdr3_length: 14
j_call: TRBJ1-1
d_call: -
clone_size: few
cdr3_aa: CAWNSGVTSTEAFF
cdr3_nt: TGTGCCTGGAACTCGGGGGTTACGAGCACTGAAGCTTTCTTT

v_call: TRBV5-1
cdr3_length: 13
j_call: TRBJ1-1
d_call: -
clone_size: -
cdr3_aa: CASSLTVVTEAFF
cdr3_nt: TGCGCCAGCAGCCTGACAGTGGTCACTGAAGCTTTCTTT

v_call: TRBV11-2
cdr3_length: 18
j_call: TRBJ1-6
d_call: TRBD1
clone_size: -
cdr3_aa: CASSLGRHRGSYNSPLHF
cdr3_nt: TGTGCCAGCAGCTTAGGCAGGCACAGGGGGTCCTATAATTCACCCCTCCACTTT

v_call: TRBV7-9
cdr3_length: 15
j_call: TRBJ2-1
d_call: TRBD2
clone_size: few
cdr3_aa: CASSVSGGRNNEQFF
cdr3_nt: TGTGCCAGTTCCGTTAGCGGGGGGCGCAACAATGAGCAGTTCTTC

v_call: TRBV5-6
cdr3_length: 14
j_call: TRBJ2-3
d_call: TRBD1
clone_size: few
cdr3_aa: CASSAGQGVDTQYF
cdr3_nt: TGTGCCAGCAGCGCAGGACAGGGGGTAGATACGCAGTATTTT

v_call: TRBV18
cdr3_length: 13
j_call: TRBJ2-5
d_call: -
clone_size: -
cdr3_aa: CASSPGQLETQYF
cdr3_nt: TGTGCCAGCTCACCAGGTCAGTTGGAGACCCAGTACTTC

v_call: TRBV11-2
cdr3_length: 16
j_call: TRBJ2-4
d_call: -
clone_size: -
cdr3_aa: CASSLVGGRGGNIQYF
cdr3_nt: TGTGCCAGCAGCTTAGTAGGGGGCCGGGGAGGAAACATTCAGTACTTC

v_call: TRBV7-8
cdr3_length: 13
j_call: TRBJ2-3
d_call: -
clone_size: -
cdr3_aa: CASRQGLADTQYF
cdr3_nt: TGTGCCAGCAGACAGGGCCTAGCAGATACGCAGTATTTT

v_call: TRBV4-1
cdr3_length: 16
j_call: TRBJ2-3
d_call: TRBD2
clone_size: -
cdr3_aa: CASSQGIAGGPDTQYF
cdr3_nt: TGCGCCAGCAGCCAAGGAATAGCGGGGGGGCCAGATACGCAGTATTTT

v_call: TRBV5-1
cdr3_length: 12
j_call: TRBJ2-1
d_call: -
clone_size: few
cdr3_aa: CASSLWTALQFF
cdr3_nt: TGCGCCAGCAGCCTGTGGACAGCCTTGCAGTTCTTC

v_call: TRBV19
cdr3_length: 12
j_call: TRBJ1-5
d_call: -
clone_size: -
cdr3_aa: CASSIDPGVPHF
cdr3_nt: TGTGCCAGTAGTATAGACCCAGGTGTTCCTCATTTT

v_call: TRBV7-6
cdr3_length: 14
j_call: TRBJ1-1
d_call: TRBD1
clone_size: -
cdr3_aa: CASSPGQEKRKAFF
cdr3_nt: TGTGCCAGCAGCCCTGGACAGGAGAAGCGGAAAGCTTTCTTT

v_call: TRBV14
cdr3_length: 13
j_call: TRBJ1-4
d_call: -
clone_size: -
cdr3_aa: CASSQDIGEKLFF
cdr3_nt: TGTGCCAGCAGCCAAGACATCGGGGAAAAACTGTTTTTT

v_call: TRBV27
cdr3_length: 15
j_call: TRBJ1-2
d_call: -
clone_size: few
cdr3_aa: CASSLQGGGAYGYTF
cdr3_nt: TGTGCCAGCAGTTTACAGGGAGGGGGTGCCTATGGCTACACCTTC

v_call: TRBV15
cdr3_length: 14
j_call: TRBJ1-1
d_call: TRBD1
clone_size: -
cdr3_aa: CATSSDRGATEAFF
cdr3_nt: TGTGCCACCAGCAGTGACAGGGGTGCCACTGAAGCTTTCTTT

v_call: TRBV9
cdr3_length: 19
j_call: TRBJ2-2
d_call: TRBD1
clone_size: -
cdr3_aa: CASSVALARQGANTGELFF
cdr3_nt: TGTGCCAGCAGCGTAGCGCTAGCCCGACAGGGGGCGAACACCGGGGAGCTGTTTTTT

v_call: TRBV2
cdr3_length: 15
j_call: TRBJ2-1
d_call: -
clone_size: -
cdr3_aa: CAIVTDRGTRNEQFF
cdr3_nt: TGTGCCATCGTAACAGACCGGGGGACCCGCAATGAGCAGTTCTTC

v_call: TRBV24-1
cdr3_length: 16
j_call: TRBJ2-2
d_call: TRBD2
clone_size: -
cdr3_aa: CATSDWTSGYTGELFF
cdr3_nt: TGTGCCACCAGTGATTGGACTAGCGGATACACCGGGGAGCTGTTTTTT

v_call: TRBV9
cdr3_length: 14
j_call: TRBJ1-2
d_call: -
clone_size: -
cdr3_aa: CASSNATGTHGYTF
cdr3_nt: TGTGCCAGCAGCAATGCAACAGGGACCCATGGCTACACCTTC

v_call: TRBV7-2
cdr3_length: 18
j_call: TRBJ2-3
d_call: TRBD2
clone_size: -
cdr3_aa: CASSPFQISGGSTDTQYF
cdr3_nt: TGTGCCAGCAGCCCCTTCCAAATTAGCGGGGGGAGCACAGATACGCAGTATTTT

v_call: TRBV2
cdr3_length: 15
j_call: TRBJ2-1
d_call: TRBD2
clone_size: -
cdr3_aa: CASSIIAGGRNEQFF
cdr3_nt: TGTGCCAGCAGTATCATAGCGGGGGGGCGTAATGAGCAGTTCTTC

v_call: TRBV7-9
cdr3_length: 17
j_call: TRBJ1-1
d_call: TRBD1
clone_size: once
cdr3_aa: CASSSNGGRGRNTEAFF
cdr3_nt: TGTGCCAGCAGCTCTAACGGGGGCAGGGGGCGGAACACTGAAGCTTTCTTT

v_call: TRBV14
cdr3_length: 15
j_call: TRBJ1-6
d_call: TRBD1
clone_size: -
cdr3_aa: CASSHRQGYNSPLHF
cdr3_nt: TGTGCCAGCAGCCATCGACAGGGATATAATTCACCCCTCCACTTT

v_call: TRBV19
cdr3_length: 16
j_call: TRBJ2-4
d_call: -
clone_size: -
cdr3_aa: CASSFFRGGRINIQYF
cdr3_nt: TGTGCCAGTAGTTTTTTCAGGGGTGGTCGGATAAACATTCAGTACTTC

v_call: TRBV19
cdr3_length: 14
j_call: TRBJ2-2
d_call: -
clone_size: -
cdr3_aa: CASSMTRNTGELFF
cdr3_nt: TGTGCCAGTAGTATGACACGAAACACCGGGGAGCTGTTTTTT

v_call: TRBV11-2
cdr3_length: 16
j_call: TRBJ1-1
d_call: -
clone_size: -
cdr3_aa: CASSLQGGWKNTEAFF
cdr3_nt: TGTGCCAGCAGTCTCCAGGGTGGGTGGAAGAACACTGAAGCTTTCTTT

v_call: TRBV5-4
cdr3_length: 13
j_call: TRBJ2-1
d_call: -
clone_size: -
cdr3_aa: CASSLSGFVEQFF
cdr3_nt: TGTGCCAGCAGCTTGTCAGGGTTCGTTGAGCAGTTCTTC

v_call: TRBV5-4
cdr3_length: 14
j_call: TRBJ2-4
d_call: -
clone_size: -
cdr3_aa: CASSPDRDSLSVDF
cdr3_nt: TGTGCCAGCAGCCCAGACCGGGACTCCCTCAGTGTGGACTTC

v_call: TRBV5-1
cdr3_length: 15
j_call: TRBJ1-1
d_call: TRBD1
clone_size: -
cdr3_aa: CASSSSSGQGLTAFF
cdr3_nt: TGCGCCAGCAGCTCAAGCTCGGGACAGGGGTTGACGGCTTTCTTT

v_call: TRBV30
cdr3_length: 15
j_call: TRBJ2-7
d_call: TRBD1
clone_size: -
cdr3_aa: CAWRGWLGQNYEQYF
cdr3_nt: TGTGCCTGGAGAGGATGGTTGGGACAGAATTACGAGCAGTACTTC

v_call: TRBV27
cdr3_length: 13
j_call: TRBJ1-2
d_call: TRBD1
clone_size: -
cdr3_aa: CASSSWDRYGYTF
cdr3_nt: TGTGCCAGCAGTTCCTGGGACAGATATGGCTACACCTTC

v_call: TRBV2
cdr3_length: 15
j_call: TRBJ1-4
d_call: -
clone_size: -
cdr3_aa: CASIMTVPANEKLFF
cdr3_nt: TGTGCCAGCATTATGACAGTTCCTGCGAATGAAAAACTGTTTTTT

v_call: TRBV29-1
cdr3_length: 14
j_call: TRBJ1-5
d_call: TRBD1
clone_size: few
cdr3_aa: CSVVTGGLQQPQHF
cdr3_nt: TGCAGCGTGGTGACAGGGGGCCTACAGCAGCCCCAGCATTTT

v_call: TRBV9
cdr3_length: 12
j_call: TRBJ1-2
d_call: -
clone_size: -
cdr3_aa: CASSPRTGGYTF
cdr3_nt: TGTGCCAGCAGCCCAAGGACGGGGGGCTACACCTTC

v_call: TRBV6-2/TRBV6-3
cdr3_length: 15
j_call: TRBJ1-5
d_call: TRBD1
clone_size: -
cdr3_aa: CASSSGGYSNQPQHF
cdr3_nt: TGTGCCAGCAGTTCAGGGGGTTATAGCAATCAGCCCCAGCATTTT